This TCR beta chain was found in a study of shared clonotypes between healthy human individuals. Study details: CD4 naive and CD4 memory each took three plates per donor, while CD8 naive took two and CD8 memory one.

Per the original data handling: Junction-only sequences without quality scores were provided by ImmunoSEQ, so filtering was different. TCRdb keeps only in-frame clones here, not all; method: immunoSEQ multiplex PCR. That table furnishes V, J and clone size, whereas the DNA furnished D and trimming. The sample lists about 2.4 million clones; 93% were seen once. Every contributor of samples was a Caucasian grown-up residing in Nashville, Tennessee. Germline values: CDR1 MNHEY, CDR2 SMNVEV (reference sequence). V gave up 9 bases and J gave up 7 bases; unmatched junction bases: 15. This CDR3 comprises 14 residues.

This sequence originates from a man aged 18 to 30 in good health. Some clones in this sample may be carry-over from other donors' samples. The specimen was naive CD4+ T cells from PBMCs. As for subset: CD45RA+ positively selected. The chain uses TRBV27 and TRBJ2-7, with TRBD2 matching 7 bases. The CDR3 is CASHSGTSLREQYF. The CDR3 nucleotides are TGTGCCAGTCACAGCGGGACCAGCCTAAGGGAGCAGTACTTC.